Included here is one T cell receptor (beta chain) sequence, with context. What it binds is not known. This sample was taken from a study of blood T cells in healthy people across ages. Study as a whole: Template switching caught about one barcoded beta molecule for each two T cells. General study findings and limits: Aged donors had fewer naive CD4+ cells and lower diversity than long-lived donors. Conclusively comparing naive with antigen-experienced cells was impossible with unsorted PBMCs.

The use of a sample-barcoded 5' primer and a J-beta primer mix characterized a second PCR of about 7 to 12 cycles. Each cDNA molecule was tagged by a template-switch adaptor that had 12 random nucleotides. TCRdb reprocessed the 5' RACE reads via MiXCR and lists one record per CDR3 protein. The table records roughly 720,000 distinct CDR3 sequences, less than 70% of them present only once. The V gene end was trimmed by 4 bases and the J gene end by 7 bases; junction bases not matched to a gene: 10. The length of the CDR3 is 16 residues. The germline V gene encodes CDR1 SGHDN and CDR2 FVKESK. This chain joins TRBV14 and TRBJ1-6; 7 bases match TRBD1. The origin of this receptor is an elderly man in good health. Sequencing was done on a sample of blood. As DNA, the CDR3 is TGTGCCAGCAGCCTTCGACAGGGCCTGGGGAATTCACCCCTCCACTTT. Protein: CASSLRQGLGNSPLHF.